This T cell receptor (beta chain) was retrieved from a study of shared clonotypes between healthy human individuals. General study findings and limits: In the sorted subsets, rarefaction showed sequencing was incomplete despite large depth. Limitation of the genetic and exposure-history diversity represented came from the few donors. Collection of samples was limited to blood; tissue repertoires likely differ.

On this clone itself: Its target is unknown. A read error may account for a junction end that differs from germline.

Sequencing was performed with immunoSEQ multiplex PCR; in TCRdb, only in-frame clones are kept and a portion is missing. The sample includes about 2 million clones, about 95% of them seen just once. Only CD45RO-negative cells positively selected for CCR7 counted as naive CD8 cells, so terminally differentiated effector memory CD45RA+ cells were excluded. Sequenced input: naive CD8+ T cells sorted from blood. This receptor was obtained from a man younger than 30 in good health.

The CDR3 nucleotides read TGTGCCAGCGGGGCAACTAGCGTTGATCTTAGCTTC. Protein: CASGATSVDLSF. This chain uses TRBV7-9 with TRBJ2-7, with 7 bases lining up with TRBD2. The CDR3 is 12 residues long. From germline, CDR1 is SEHNR and CDR2 FQNEAQ (reference sequence).